A selection of T cell receptor beta chains follows, all from one sample in a study of cytomegalovirus exposure and HLA in healthy donors. Using immunoSEQ multiplex PCR, the repertoire was profiled, and TCRdb retains in-frame clones only, with some absent. The sample consists of 140,000 to 150,000 clones, under 70% of them appearing once. Specimen: PBMCs. These receptors were collected from a woman aged 60 to 75 in good health and CMV-seronegative. Each CDR3 is given without its conserved first and last residue. Each record gives: V gene, J gene, CDR3 protein.

v_call: TRBV28
j_call: TRBJ1-5
cdr3_aa: ASSTTGHQPQH

v_call: TRBV5-4
j_call: TRBJ2-1
cdr3_aa: ASKTSGGAGYNEQF

v_call: TRBV19
j_call: TRBJ2-7
cdr3_aa: ASSIAVTYEQY

v_call: TRBV7-8
j_call: NA
cdr3_aa: ASSLALRGRIGRNYYEQY

v_call: TRBV6-6
j_call: TRBJ1-2
cdr3_aa: ASSYYREGYGYT

v_call: TRBV12-5
j_call: TRBJ1-1
cdr3_aa: ASGLNGRGVAF

v_call: TRBV11-1
j_call: TRBJ2-7
cdr3_aa: ASSLAGQGYNEQY

v_call: TRBV4-1
j_call: TRBJ2-7
cdr3_aa: ASSQSPGTGYEQY

v_call: TRBV6-1
j_call: TRBJ2-7
cdr3_aa: ASTGASYEQY

v_call: TRBV5-4
j_call: TRBJ2-2
cdr3_aa: ASSSRLAGAAGELF

v_call: TRBV9
j_call: TRBJ2-5
cdr3_aa: ASSAYSGRGQETQY

v_call: TRBV19
j_call: TRBJ1-3
cdr3_aa: ASKTGAAGNTIY

v_call: TRBV28
j_call: TRBJ2-7
cdr3_aa: ASSSWTGGESYEQY

v_call: TRBV19
j_call: TRBJ2-1
cdr3_aa: ASSPGHIYNEQF

v_call: TRBV5-4
j_call: TRBJ1-6
cdr3_aa: ASSLGTGSIISPLH

v_call: TRBV19
j_call: TRBJ2-5
cdr3_aa: ASSASSLAGDTQY

v_call: TRBV28
j_call: TRBJ2-5
cdr3_aa: ASSLGGAKETQY

v_call: TRBV28
j_call: TRBJ2-3
cdr3_aa: ASSRPLASTDTQY

v_call: TRBV5-4
j_call: TRBJ2-3
cdr3_aa: ASSSFKTGRADTQY

v_call: TRBV18
j_call: TRBJ2-1
cdr3_aa: ASSPVGQGTAFFNEQF

v_call: TRBV7-9
j_call: TRBJ2-1
cdr3_aa: SSSPDGGSYNEQF

v_call: TRBV11-2
j_call: TRBJ2-5
cdr3_aa: ASSLVRGTRDKWTQY